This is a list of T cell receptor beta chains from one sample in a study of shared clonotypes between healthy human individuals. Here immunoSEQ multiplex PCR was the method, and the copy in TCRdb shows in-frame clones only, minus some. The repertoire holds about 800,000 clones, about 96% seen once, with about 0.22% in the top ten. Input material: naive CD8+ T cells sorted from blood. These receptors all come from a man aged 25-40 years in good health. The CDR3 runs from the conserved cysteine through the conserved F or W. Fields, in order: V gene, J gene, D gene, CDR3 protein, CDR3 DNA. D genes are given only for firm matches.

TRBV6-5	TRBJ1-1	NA	CASSASDSNTEAFF	TGTGCCAGCAGTGCATCGGACTCGAACACTGAAGCTTTCTTT
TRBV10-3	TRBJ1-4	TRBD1	CAISESHRDRLATNEKLFF	TGTGCCATCAGTGAGTCGCACCGGGACAGACTGGCAACTAATGAAAAACTGTTTTTT
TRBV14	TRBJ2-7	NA	CASSQDPYEQYF	TGTGCCAGCAGCCAAGACCCTTACGAGCAGTACTTC
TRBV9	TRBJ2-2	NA	CASGGGHGELFF	TGTGCCAGCGGCGGTGGGCACGGGGAGCTGTTTTTT
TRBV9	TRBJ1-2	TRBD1	CASSGDRYYGYTF	TGTGCCAGCAGCGGGGACAGATACTATGGCTACACCTTC
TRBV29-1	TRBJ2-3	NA	CSRAGRLQDTQYF	TGCAGCCGAGCCGGTAGACTTCAAGATACGCAGTATTTT
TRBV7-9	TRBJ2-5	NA	CASSLDDGLTRETQYF	TGTGCCAGCAGCCTAGACGACGGATTAACCCGGGAGACCCAGTACTTC
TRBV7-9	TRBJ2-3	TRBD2	CASSLGGLAGVSDTQYF	TGTGCCAGCAGCTTAGGTGGACTAGCGGGAGTTAGCGATACGCAGTATTTT
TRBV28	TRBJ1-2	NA	CATFSRGQTIWSGYTF	TGTGCCACTTTTTCAAGAGGACAAACAATATGGAGTGGCTACACCTTC
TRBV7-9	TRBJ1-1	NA	CASSLAEGRTEAFF	TGTGCCAGCAGCTTAGCCGAAGGGCGGACTGAAGCTTTCTTT
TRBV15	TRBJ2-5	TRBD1	CATSRVGQGLETQYF	TGTGCCACCAGCAGAGTGGGACAGGGGTTGGAGACCCAGTACTTC
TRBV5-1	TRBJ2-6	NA	CASRGTGANVLTF	TGCGCCAGCAGAGGGACTGGGGCCAACGTCCTGACTTTC
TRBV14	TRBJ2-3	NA	CASSQWGAGLDTQYF	TGTGCCAGCAGCCAATGGGGGGCAGGGTTGGATACGCAGTATTTT
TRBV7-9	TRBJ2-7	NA	CASSSTGRNVYEQYF	TGTGCCAGCAGCTCCACGGGGCGGAATGTTTACGAGCAGTACTTC
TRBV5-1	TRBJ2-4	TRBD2	CASSLAEEAGVNIQYF	TGCGCCAGCAGCTTGGCAGAGGAAGCGGGAGTCAACATTCAGTACTTC